Each of the 13 T cell receptor beta chains below was sequenced from the same sample in a study of identical twins. One entry per CDR3 protein, called by TCRdb with MiXCR from the 5' RACE reads. The data hold about 660,000 distinct CDR3 sequences, with around 8.3% observed a single time. These sequences were also reported in another study, on yellow fever vaccine responses in identical twins.

Sequencing was carried out using PBMCs. These receptors all come from a young woman in good health.

V is TRBV27 and J is TRBJ2-7, with TRBD1 identical over 11 bases. J gave up 4 bases and V 7 bases, and 9 bases lay outside the gene matches. The CDR3 is 15 amino acids. Germline assignment: CDR1 MNHEY and CDR2 SMNVEV (reference sequence). CDR3 nucleotide sequence: TGTGCCAGCACAGCGACGGGACAGGGGGGATACGAGCAGTACTTC. Residues: CASTATGQGGYEQYF.

This clonotype was picked up a small number of times. V is TRBV7-9 and J is TRBJ2-3; 12 bases line up with TRBD1. CDR3 length: 16 residues. V shed 0 bases and J 7 bases; nucleotides not matched to a gene: 5. Germline loops: CDR1 SEHNR, CDR2 FQNEAQ (reference sequence). CDR3 sequence (DNA): TGTGCCAGCAGCTTAGCCCATGGGACAGGGGGCAATACGCAGTATTTT. Protein product: CASSLAHGTGGNTQYF.

Ten or more counts support this clonotype. The chain employs TRBV5-1 and TRBJ1-1; no reliable D call. V was shortened by 3 bases and J by 7 bases, with 10 bases between the two germline ends. This CDR3 is 12 amino acids long. The germline CDR1 and CDR2 sequences are SGHRS and YFSETQ. The CDR3 nucleotides read TGCGCCAGCAGCTGGGAGGACGGTGAAGCTTTCTTT. Protein sequence: CASSWEDGEAFF. The full variable domain, its missing parts supplied by reference TRBV5-1 and TRBJ1-1, is KAGVTQTPRYLIKTRGQQVTLSCSPISGHRSVSWYQQTPGQGLQFLFEYFSETQRNKGNFPGRFSGRQFSNSRSEMNVSTLELGDSALYLCASSWEDGEAFFGQGTRLTVV.

The sample holds many counts of this clonotype. The genes are TRBV7-2 and TRBJ2-7, with 10 bases lining up with TRBD2. Germline V gives CDR1 SGHTA, CDR2 FQGNSA. The CDR3 extends over 14 amino acids. After removal of 6 bases from V and 2 bases from J, the junction contained 4 bases not matched to a gene. CDR3 amino acids: CASSAAGGPYEQYF. The CDR3, as DNA: TGTGCCAGCAGTGCAGCGGGGGGGCCCTACGAGCAGTACTTC.

The chain recombines TRBV7-2 with TRBJ2-5, with D unclear. V shed 2 bases and J shed 0 bases, with 7 bases lying between them. The CDR3 length is 14 residues. The germline V gene encodes CDR1 SGHTA and CDR2 FQGNSA. The DNA for the CDR3 is TGTGCCAGCAGCTTAATCCTAGACCAAGAGACCCAGTACTTC. The encoded protein is CASSLILDQETQYF.

There are a few counts of this clonotype. J is TRBJ2-7 and V is TRBV10-3; no firm D call. The CDR3 spans 11 residues. V lost 6 bases, J lost 6 bases, and 9 bases lay in between. Germline CDR1 is ENHRY and CDR2 is SYGVKD. The CDR3 sequence is CAISERSEQYF. The CDR3 coding sequence is TGTGCCATCAGCGAACGTTCCGAGCAGTACTTC.

This clonotype appeared a few times. The V call is TRBV29-1, the J call TRBJ2-2; 10 positions match TRBD2. Germline CDR1 is SQVTM and CDR2 is ANQGSEA. This CDR3 contains 19 residues. With 0 bases clipped from V and 4 bases from J, the junction kept 14 bases outside the gene matches. The CDR3 protein is CSVEDAGTSDMGATGELFF. Here the CDR3 DNA reads TGCAGCGTTGAAGATGCCGGGACTAGCGACATGGGGGCCACCGGGGAGCTGTTTTTT.

The sample holds a few counts of this clonotype. The chain uses TRBV29-1 and TRBJ2-7; 7 nucleotides align to TRBD2. This CDR3 has 14 amino acids. The germline V gene encodes CDR1 SQVTM and CDR2 ANQGSEA. The junction had 12 bases not matched to a gene; V was cut back by 4 bases and J by 6 bases. Written as DNA, the CDR3 is TGCAGCGTTGTCCGCGGGAGTTCCCCCTCCGAGCAGTACTTC. Translating it yields CSVVRGSSPSEQYF.

The V and J genes are TRBV20-1 and TRBJ2-3; D is unclear. V lost 1 base, J lost 0 bases, and 5 bases lay in between. CDR1 and CDR2 (germline): DFQATT, SNEGSKA (reference sequence). This CDR3 is 13 amino acids long. The CDR3 sequence is CSARVGSTDTQYF. The CDR3 coding sequence is TGCAGTGCTAGAGTTGGTAGCACAGATACGCAGTATTTT.

The rearrangement links TRBV5-4 to TRBJ2-3; TRBD2 agrees at 12 bases. There are 16 residues in the CDR3. With V trimmed by 6 bases and J by 6 bases, 11 bases remained unmatched. Germline CDR1 is SGHNT and CDR2 is YYREEE (reference sequence). This CDR3 is CASTNVRTSGKDTQYF. The CDR3 nucleotides are TGTGCCAGCACCAACGTACGGACTAGCGGGAAGGATACGCAGTATTTT.

This clonotype occurred a few times. The chain recombines TRBV4-1 with TRBJ2-4, with D perhaps TRBD2 (6 bases). Trimming pared 4 bases from V and 9 bases from J, leaving 10 bases between. The CDR3 has 12 amino acids. CDR1 is MGHRA, CDR2 YSYEKL, per germline. The CDR3 coding sequence is TGCGCCAGCAGCCCTGCCGGGGGCATTCAGTACTTC. Its protein is CASSPAGGIQYF.

This clonotype has a count of ten or more. The CDR3 loop reads CASTSSSYEQYF. The CDR3 DNA sequence: TGCGCCAGCACTAGCAGCTCCTACGAGCAGTACTTC. The V gene is TRBV5-1, the J gene TRBJ2-7; D perhaps matches TRBD2 (5 bases). The CDR3 totals 12 residues. The V gene lost 6 bases and the J gene lost 0 bases, with 7 bases spanning the gap. CDR1 is SGHRS and CDR2 is YFSETQ in the germline V gene.

The rearrangement uses TRBV9 and TRBJ2-1, with 16 bases fitting TRBD2. This CDR3 spans 18 amino acids. The germline CDR1 and CDR2 sequences are SGDLS and YYNGEE. Trimming removed 3 bases from V and 2 bases from J; junction bases left unmatched: 5. Here the CDR3 DNA reads TGTGCCAGCAGCGGGGGACTAGCGGGGGGGCTAACCTACAATGAGCAGTTCTTC. Protein sequence: CASSGGLAGGLTYNEQFF.